This T cell receptor beta chain was found in a study of cytomegalovirus exposure and HLA in healthy donors. Only one count was recorded for this clone. PCR primers comprised 60 Vbeta and 13 Jbeta primers. Sequencing used immunoSEQ multiplex PCR; TCRdb keeps in-frame clones, though not all of them. The data contain some 78,000 clones, about four fifths of them singletons. V lost 8 bases and J lost 7; bases outside the gene matches: 6. Germline loops: CDR1 GTSNPN, CDR2 SVGIG (reference sequence). The CDR3 loop spans 12 amino acids. V is TRBV30 and J is TRBJ1-4; TRBD1 agrees at 8 bases. Sequencing was performed on PBMCs. This clonotype originated in a man over 45 in good health and CMV-seropositive. CDR3 in amino acids: CARGTGGEKLFF. The CDR3 bases are TGTGCCAGAGGGACAGGTGGTGAAAAACTGTTTTTT.